This T cell receptor beta chain was documented in a study of long-term antiretroviral therapy in people with HIV (dated 2022 in TCRdb). The study in broad terms: The earliest samples were collected about a decade before the 2015 WHO recommendation for immediate ART, when ART was typically delayed until CD4 counts fell. This retrospective serial study examined whether starting ART and sustained HIV suppression were associated with changes in the composition and diversity of the TRB repertoire in peripheral blood. Among the approximately 30 participants with HIV, about 11 were female. From some 27 adults with confirmed HIV infection, the cohort provided approximately 190 cryopreserved PBMC samples, gathered serially across a mean of around six years (range 1-12). No cross-contamination during QIAcube processing was seen in test extractions of a monoclonal T-cell line run alongside roughly 35 polyclonal samples.

V has 4 bases trimmed and J has 1 base trimmed; junction bases matching no gene number 4. For CDR1 and CDR2, the germline V gene lists SGHRS and YFSETQ. Including cysteine and phenylalanine, the CDR3 has 14 amino acids. Solely the CDR3 DNA is kept, with 42 bases framed from the first base. Study-level results and caveats: Samples dated from about 2003 to 2018, and the ART regimens used may be less effective than current ones. The repertoire was dominated across all time points by expanded TRB clones identified before ART initiation, although this dominance was seen to fluctuate and to decrease in many PLHIV after ART. ART initiation was associated with a significant increase in TRB diversity, but diversity stayed significantly below transplant donor controls even after long-term ART. Inferences about post-ART repertoire changes are limited because no data were available on ART adherence, viral resistance or therapy changes. CDR3 length ranges in HIV repertoires were narrower than in controls, and network structure suggested an antigen-experienced repertoire with only a slight naive shift after ART. Because cell numbers in pre-ART samples were limited, unsorted PBMC were profiled instead of sorted CD4+ and CD8+ T cells. Because PBMC availability was limited, only the TCR beta chain was sequenced, with no alpha chain pairing.

A remark on this clone: Its specific antigen is unknown. No quality values exist for individual bases; no much larger clone is one base distant.

The immunoSEQ hsTCRB v3.0 assay was used at survey level resolution to sequence the TRB variable region. The target sequencing depth for TRB was roughly 35,000-50,000 T-cell genomes per sample. An Illumina MiSeq with a v3 150-cycle kit was used to sequence the pooled TRB libraries. Per the source publication's procedure: Repertoire analysis was performed in R inside a reproducible Nextflow workflow that covered QC, data transformation and analysis. LymphoSeq2, an R package for exploring AIRR-Seq data, was used to implement the custom analyses. Several samples that produced fewer than 5000 total TRB sequences were removed, so 190 or so HIV repertoires were analyzed. Among the approximately 190 retained HIV repertoires, about 57 were collected before ART initiation and under 150 after ART initiation. Repertoires were downsampled to 5000 TRB nucleotide sequences, with summary statistics averaged over 100 downsampling iterations. TRB sequences were retained for analysis only if CDR3 regions of at least seven amino acids were present. Diversity was measured with a Shannon entropy-derived clonality score and the Gini coefficient. In the repertoire networks, any two of the top 5000 CDR3 amino acid sequences were connected whenever the two sequences differed by an edit distance of one. For TRB CDR3 amino acid sequences, antigen specificity groups and MHC restriction were predicted with GLIPH2. To flag known CMV, EBV, HIV or tissue antigen associations, CDR3 amino acid sequences were matched against VDJdb and McPAS-TCR. Pre-ART, post-ART and control groups were compared with Wilcoxon signed-rank tests and Holm-Bonferroni correction. Here the immuneACCESS table is served through TCRdb, limited to in-frame sequences with V and J called. Missing clones are a known gap in these copies; in checked studies unresolved V genes cover under half, and the rest lacks a known reason. The V and J calls and clone size were taken over from that table, and D and trimming were inferred from the DNA. This sample comprises roughly 20,000 clones, 88% of them detected only once. The ten largest make up about 4% of the sample.

To be included, a participant needed at least one PBMC sample from before ART initiation plus at least two post-ART samples. Every participant with HIV received treatment in the United States of America. Cryopreserved samples of about 0.95-10 million PBMC were thawed and washed before DNA extraction. At the time of the earliest PBMC sample, participants with HIV were aged between about 20 and 60 years. Per participant, PBMC samples came from 1-4 timepoints prior to ART initiation and 2-8 timepoints following ART initiation, for a median of 7 samples. For every participant, serial HIV viral load, CD4+ T-cell count, ART history and demographic data were obtained. A Qiagen kit on a QIAcube was used to extract genomic DNA from unsorted PBMC, with samples processed in batches of 12.

Sequencing was performed on unsorted PBMCs, taken 2.3 years after starting antiretroviral therapy. The TCR originated in a man between 60 and 75 years old with HIV. The sequence joins TRBV5-1 to TRBJ2-5; 7 central bases correspond to TRBD2. The CDR3 region: CASSPGGTQETQYF. The nucleotide sequence reads TGCGCCAGCAGCCCCGGGGGGACCCAAGAGACCCAGTACTTC.